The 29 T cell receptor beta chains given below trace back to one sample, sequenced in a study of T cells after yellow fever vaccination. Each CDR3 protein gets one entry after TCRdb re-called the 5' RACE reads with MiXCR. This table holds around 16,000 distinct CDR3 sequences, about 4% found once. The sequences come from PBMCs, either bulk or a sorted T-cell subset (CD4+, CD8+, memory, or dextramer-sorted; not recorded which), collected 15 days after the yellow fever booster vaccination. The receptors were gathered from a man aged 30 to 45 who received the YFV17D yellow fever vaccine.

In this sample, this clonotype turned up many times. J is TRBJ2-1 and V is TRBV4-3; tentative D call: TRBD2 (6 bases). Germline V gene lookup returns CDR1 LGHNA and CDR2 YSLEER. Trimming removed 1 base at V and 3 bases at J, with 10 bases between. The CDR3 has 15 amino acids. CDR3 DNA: TGCGCCAGCAGCCAAGCCGCGGGGTACTACAATGAGCAGTTCTTC. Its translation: CASSQAAGYYNEQFF.

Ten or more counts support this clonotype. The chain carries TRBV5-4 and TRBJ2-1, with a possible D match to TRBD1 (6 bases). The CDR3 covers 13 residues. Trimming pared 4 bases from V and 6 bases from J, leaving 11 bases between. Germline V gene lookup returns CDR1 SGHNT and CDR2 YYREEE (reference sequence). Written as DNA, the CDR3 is TGTGCCAGCAGCAGCCTGGGGGCCAATGAGCAGTTCTTC. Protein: CASSSLGANEQFF.

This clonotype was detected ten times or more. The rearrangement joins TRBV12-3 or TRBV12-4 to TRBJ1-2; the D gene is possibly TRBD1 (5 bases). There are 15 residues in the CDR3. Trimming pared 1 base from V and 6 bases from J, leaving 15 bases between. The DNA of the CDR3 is TGTGCCAGCAGTTTAGGGACACTACAAGAAAATGGCTACACCTTC. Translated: CASSLGTLQENGYTF.

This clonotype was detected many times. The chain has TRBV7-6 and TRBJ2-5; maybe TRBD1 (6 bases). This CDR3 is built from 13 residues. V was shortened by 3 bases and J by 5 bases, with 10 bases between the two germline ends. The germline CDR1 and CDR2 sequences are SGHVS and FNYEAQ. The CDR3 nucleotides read TGTGCCAGCAGCTTCACAGGGATGGAGACCCAGTACTTC. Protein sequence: CASSFTGMETQYF. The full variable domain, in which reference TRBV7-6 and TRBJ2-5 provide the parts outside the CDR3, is GAGVSQSPRYKVTKRGQDVALRCDPISGHVSLYWYRQALGQGPEFLTYFNYEAQQDKSGLPNDRFSAERPEGSISTLTIQRTEQRDSAMYRCASSFTGMETQYFGPGTRLLVL.

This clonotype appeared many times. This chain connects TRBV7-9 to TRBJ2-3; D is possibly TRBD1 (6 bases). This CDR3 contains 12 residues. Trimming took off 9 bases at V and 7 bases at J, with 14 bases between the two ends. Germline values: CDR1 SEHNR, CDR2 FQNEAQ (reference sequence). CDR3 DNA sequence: TGTGCCAGTTACAGGGTGACGAATACGCAGTATTTT. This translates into CASYRVTNTQYF.

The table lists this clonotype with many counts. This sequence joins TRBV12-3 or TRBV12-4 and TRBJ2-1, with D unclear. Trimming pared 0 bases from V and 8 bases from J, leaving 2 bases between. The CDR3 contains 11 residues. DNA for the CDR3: TGTGCCAGCAGTTTAGCCGATGAGCAGTTCTTC. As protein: CASSLADEQFF.

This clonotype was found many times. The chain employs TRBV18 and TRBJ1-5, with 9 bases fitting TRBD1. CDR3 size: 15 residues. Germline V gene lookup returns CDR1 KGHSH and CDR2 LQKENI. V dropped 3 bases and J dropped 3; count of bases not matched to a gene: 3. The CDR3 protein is CASSPRDRANQPQHF. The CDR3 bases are TGTGCCAGCTCACCCCGGGACAGGGCCAATCAGCCCCAGCATTTT.

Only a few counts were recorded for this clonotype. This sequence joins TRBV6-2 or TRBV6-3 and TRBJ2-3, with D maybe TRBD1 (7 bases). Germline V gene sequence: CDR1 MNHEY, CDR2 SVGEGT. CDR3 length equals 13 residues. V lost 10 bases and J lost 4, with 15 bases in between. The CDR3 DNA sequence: TGTGCCACCGTGGAGGGGGCACCAGATACGCAGTATTTT. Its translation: CATVEGAPDTQYF.

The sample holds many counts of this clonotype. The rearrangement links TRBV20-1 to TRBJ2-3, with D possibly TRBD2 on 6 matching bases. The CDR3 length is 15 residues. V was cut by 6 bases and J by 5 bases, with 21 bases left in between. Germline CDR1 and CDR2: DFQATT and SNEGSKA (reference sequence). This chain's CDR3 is CSAPIWPSEVDTQYF. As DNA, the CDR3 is TGCAGTGCCCCGATATGGCCTAGCGAGGTAGATACGCAGTATTTT.

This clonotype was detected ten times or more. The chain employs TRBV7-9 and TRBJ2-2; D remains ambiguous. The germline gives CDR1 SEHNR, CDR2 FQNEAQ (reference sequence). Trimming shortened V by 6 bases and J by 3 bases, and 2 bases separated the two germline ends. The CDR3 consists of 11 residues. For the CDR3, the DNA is TGTGCCAGCAGTTACACCGGGGAGCTGTTTTTT. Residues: CASSYTGELFF.

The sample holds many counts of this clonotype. This chain's CDR3 is CASSPPSRSTDTQYF. The CDR3 bases are TGTGCCAGCTCACCACCGAGCCGGAGCACAGATACGCAGTATTTT. The chain couples TRBV18 to TRBJ2-3, with unresolved D. Germline CDR1 is KGHSH and CDR2 is LQKENI. The CDR3 sequence is 15 residues long. With 0 bases removed from V and 0 bases from J, the gap between germline ends came to 7 bases.

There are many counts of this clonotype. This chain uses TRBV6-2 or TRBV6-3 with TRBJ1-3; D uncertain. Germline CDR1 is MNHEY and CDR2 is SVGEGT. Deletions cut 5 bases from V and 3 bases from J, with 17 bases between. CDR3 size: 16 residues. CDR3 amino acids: CASSPLAAEDGNTIYF. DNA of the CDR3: TGTGCCAGCAGTCCACTAGCCGCGGAGGATGGAAACACCATATATTTT.

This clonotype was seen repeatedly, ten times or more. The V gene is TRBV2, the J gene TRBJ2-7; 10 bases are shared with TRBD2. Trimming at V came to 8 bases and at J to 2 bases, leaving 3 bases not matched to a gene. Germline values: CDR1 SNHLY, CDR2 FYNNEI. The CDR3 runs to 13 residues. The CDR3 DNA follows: TGTGCCAGCCTAGCGGGAGAGCCCTACGAGCAGTACTTC. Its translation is CASLAGEPYEQYF.

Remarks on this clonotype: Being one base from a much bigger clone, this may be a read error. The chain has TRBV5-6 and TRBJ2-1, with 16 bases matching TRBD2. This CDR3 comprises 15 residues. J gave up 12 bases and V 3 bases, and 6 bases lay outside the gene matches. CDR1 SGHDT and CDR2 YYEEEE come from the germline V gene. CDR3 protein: CASSSGLAGGGGQFF. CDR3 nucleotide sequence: TGTGCCAGCAGCTCGGGACTAGCGGGAGGGGGTGGGCAGTTCTTC.

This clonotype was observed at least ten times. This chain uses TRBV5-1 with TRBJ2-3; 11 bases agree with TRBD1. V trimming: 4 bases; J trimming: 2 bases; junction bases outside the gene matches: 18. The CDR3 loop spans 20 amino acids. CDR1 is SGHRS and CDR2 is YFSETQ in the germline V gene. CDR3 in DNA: TGCGCCAGCAGCCAAACGGCCCCGGGACAGGGGGTATTCTACACAGATACGCAGTATTTT. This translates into CASSQTAPGQGVFYTDTQYF.

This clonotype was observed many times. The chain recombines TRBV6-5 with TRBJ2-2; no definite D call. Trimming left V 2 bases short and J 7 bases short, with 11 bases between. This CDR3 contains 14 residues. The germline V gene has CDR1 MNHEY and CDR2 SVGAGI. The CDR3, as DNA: TGTGCCAGCAGTTACCGGTGGATGGACGGGGAGCTGTTTTTT. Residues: CASSYRWMDGELFF.

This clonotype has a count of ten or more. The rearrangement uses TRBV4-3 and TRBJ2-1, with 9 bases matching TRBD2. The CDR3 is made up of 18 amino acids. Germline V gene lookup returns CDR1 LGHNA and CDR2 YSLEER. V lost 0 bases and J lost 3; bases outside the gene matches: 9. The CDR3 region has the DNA TGCGCCAGCAGCCAAGACAGCTGGGCGGGAGGGCTCTACAATGAGCAGTTCTTC. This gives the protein CASSQDSWAGGLYNEQFF.

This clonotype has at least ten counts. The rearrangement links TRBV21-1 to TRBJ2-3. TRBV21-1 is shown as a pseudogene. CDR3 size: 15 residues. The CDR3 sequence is CASSKGGVSTDTQYF. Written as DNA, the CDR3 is TGTGCCAGCAGCAAAGGAGGAGTATCCACAGATACGCAGTATTTT.

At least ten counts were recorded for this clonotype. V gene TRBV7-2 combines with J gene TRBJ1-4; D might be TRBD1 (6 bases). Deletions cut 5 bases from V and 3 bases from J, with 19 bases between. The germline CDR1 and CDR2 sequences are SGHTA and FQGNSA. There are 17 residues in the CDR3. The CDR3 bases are TGTGCCAGCAGCCGACTCGGGGGCCCCTCAGCTAATGAAAAACTGTTTTTT. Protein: CASSRLGGPSANEKLFF.

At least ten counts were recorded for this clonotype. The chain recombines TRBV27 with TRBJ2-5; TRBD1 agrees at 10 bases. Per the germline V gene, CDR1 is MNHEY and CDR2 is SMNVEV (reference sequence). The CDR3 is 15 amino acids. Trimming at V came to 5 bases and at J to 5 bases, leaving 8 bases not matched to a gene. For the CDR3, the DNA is TGTGCCAGCAGTCCCACAAGGACAGGGGGGGAGACCCAGTACTTC. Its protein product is CASSPTRTGGETQYF.

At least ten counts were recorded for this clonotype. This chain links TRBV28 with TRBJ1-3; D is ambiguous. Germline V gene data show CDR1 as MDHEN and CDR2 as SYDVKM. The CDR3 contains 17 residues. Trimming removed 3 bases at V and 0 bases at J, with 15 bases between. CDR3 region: CASSFLSAQSSGNTIYF. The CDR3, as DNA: TGTGCCAGCAGTTTCCTGTCAGCTCAGAGCTCTGGAAACACCATATATTTT.

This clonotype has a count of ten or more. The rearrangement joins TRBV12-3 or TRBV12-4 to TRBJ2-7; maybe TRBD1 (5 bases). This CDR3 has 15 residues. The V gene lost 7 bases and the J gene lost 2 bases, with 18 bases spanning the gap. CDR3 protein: CASTMSTKGAYEQYF. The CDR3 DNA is TGTGCCAGCACCATGTCGACAAAAGGGGCCTACGAGCAGTACTTC.

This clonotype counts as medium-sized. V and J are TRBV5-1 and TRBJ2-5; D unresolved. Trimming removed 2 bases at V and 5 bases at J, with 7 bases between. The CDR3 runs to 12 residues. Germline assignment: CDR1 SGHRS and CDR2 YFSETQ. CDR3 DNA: TGCGCCAGCAGCTTTGGAGAGGAGACCCAGTACTTC. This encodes CASSFGEETQYF.

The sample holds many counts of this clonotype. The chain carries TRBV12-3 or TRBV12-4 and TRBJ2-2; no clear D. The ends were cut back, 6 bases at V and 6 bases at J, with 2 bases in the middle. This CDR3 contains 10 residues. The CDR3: CASRSGELFF. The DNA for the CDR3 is TGTGCCAGCAGATCCGGGGAGCTGTTTTTT.

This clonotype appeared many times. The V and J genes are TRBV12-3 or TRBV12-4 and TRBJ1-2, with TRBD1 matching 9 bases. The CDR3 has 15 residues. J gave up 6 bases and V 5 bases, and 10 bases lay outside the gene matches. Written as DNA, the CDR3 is TGTGCCAGCAGTCCCGAAGGGACAGGGAGCCATGGCTACACCTTC. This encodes CASSPEGTGSHGYTF.

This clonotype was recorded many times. CDR3 region: CASSLNREYNEQFF. DNA for the CDR3: TGCGCCAGCAGCTTGAACCGGGAATACAATGAGCAGTTCTTC. The V gene is TRBV5-1, the J gene TRBJ2-1; perhaps TRBD2 as D (5 bases). This CDR3 spans 14 amino acids. Germline values: CDR1 SGHRS, CDR2 YFSETQ. V lost 1 base and J 4 bases, leaving 9 bases between the germline ends.

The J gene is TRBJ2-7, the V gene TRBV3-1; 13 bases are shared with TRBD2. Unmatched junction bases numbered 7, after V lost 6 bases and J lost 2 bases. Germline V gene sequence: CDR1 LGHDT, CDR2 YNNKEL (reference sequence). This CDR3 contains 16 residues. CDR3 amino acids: CASSWTSGSQTYEQYF. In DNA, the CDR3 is TGTGCCAGCAGTTGGACTAGCGGGAGTCAAACCTACGAGCAGTACTTC.

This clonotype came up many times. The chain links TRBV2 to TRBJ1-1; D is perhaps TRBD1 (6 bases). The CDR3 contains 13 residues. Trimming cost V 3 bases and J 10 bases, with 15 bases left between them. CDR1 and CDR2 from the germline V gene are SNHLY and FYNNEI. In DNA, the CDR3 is TGTGCCAGCAGTGAGTTGGGGGGCTCGGGAGCTTTCTTT. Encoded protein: CASSELGGSGAFF.

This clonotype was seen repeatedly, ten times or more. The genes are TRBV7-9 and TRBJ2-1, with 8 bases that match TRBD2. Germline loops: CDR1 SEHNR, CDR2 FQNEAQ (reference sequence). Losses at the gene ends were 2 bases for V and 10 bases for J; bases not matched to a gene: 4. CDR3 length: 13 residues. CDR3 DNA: TGTGCCAGCAGCTTAACGGGAGGGAACGAGCAGTTCTTC. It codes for CASSLTGGNEQFF.